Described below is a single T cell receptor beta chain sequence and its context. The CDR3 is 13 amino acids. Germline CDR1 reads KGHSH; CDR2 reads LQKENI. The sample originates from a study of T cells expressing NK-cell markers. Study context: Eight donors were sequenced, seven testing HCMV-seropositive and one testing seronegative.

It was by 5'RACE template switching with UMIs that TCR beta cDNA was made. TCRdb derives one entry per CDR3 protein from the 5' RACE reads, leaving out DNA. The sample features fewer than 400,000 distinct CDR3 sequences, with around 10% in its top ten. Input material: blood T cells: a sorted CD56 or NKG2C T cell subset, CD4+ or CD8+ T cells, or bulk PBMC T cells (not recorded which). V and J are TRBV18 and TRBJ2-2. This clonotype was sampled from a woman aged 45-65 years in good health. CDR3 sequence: CASSPSGPGELFF.